This T cell receptor beta chain was identified in a study of T cell responses to AZD1222 COVID-19 vaccine. Trimming took 8 bases from V and 8 from J, leaving 13 bases between them. In germline, CDR1 is MNHEY, CDR2 SMNVEV (reference sequence). CDR3 length: 13 amino acids. As for this clone: Its antigen is currently unknown.

Whole-study findings and limits: Just a handful of AZD1222 recipients tested seropositive at baseline. Targets within unmutated variant regions were reportedly found for nearly half of spike-specific TCRs.

Here immunoSEQ multiplex PCR was the method, and the copy in TCRdb shows in-frame clones only, minus some. The table lists some 140,000 clones, just under 95% of them singletons, with approximately 7% in the top ten. The TCR was taken from an adult who received the AZD1222 COVID-19 vaccine. Sequenced here: peripheral blood, sampled 28 days after the second AZD1222 dose. The chain combines TRBV27 with TRBJ1-6; no clear D. The CDR3 nucleotides read TGTGCCAGCGCTATTTTTGGGGATTCACCCCTCCACTTT. Amino acid sequence: CASAIFGDSPLHF.